The sequence of this T cell receptor beta chain was determined in a study of beta chain features in type 1 diabetes. Since all of the isolated RNA was reverse transcribed, expressed TCRB transcripts were what got sequenced. Profiled with immunoSEQ multiplex PCR; TCRdb holds only in-frame clones, not every one. The sample holds about 290,000 clones, about 8.5% seen once. Germline V gene lookup returns CDR1 MNHEY and CDR2 SVGAGI. CDR3 length: 14 amino acids. V shed 5 bases and J 7 bases; nucleotides not matched to a gene: 5. Specimen: central memory CD4+ T cells from blood. This clonotype originated in a woman between 18 and 30 years old in good health. The genes are TRBV6-5 and TRBJ1-6; 7 nucleotides agree with TRBD1. In DNA form, the CDR3 reads TGTGCCAGCAGTCGACAGGGCCCGAATTCACCCCTCCACTTT. Encoded protein: CASSRQGPNSPLHF.